One sample yielded the 31 T cell receptor beta chains listed below, sequenced in a study of early T cells in non-severe SARS-CoV-2 infection. Using its own MiXCR run on the 5' RACE reads, TCRdb lists one record per CDR3 protein. The table includes about 28,000 distinct CDR3 sequences, about 5% detected once. Sequenced here: whole blood, sampled at baseline. All receptors come from an adult who was a healthcare worker with PCR-confirmed SARS-CoV-2 infection or an uninfected control (not recorded which).

This clonotype has a handful of counts. V gene TRBV7-2 combines with J gene TRBJ2-7; D not resolved. This CDR3 is built from 13 residues. V lost 2 bases and J lost 6, with 11 bases in between. Looked up from germline, CDR1 is SGHTA and CDR2 is FQGNSA. The CDR3 region is CASSLIVRSEQYF. The CDR3 DNA reads TGTGCCAGCAGCTTAATAGTCAGGAGCGAGCAGTACTTC.

With regard to this clonotype: With a much larger clone just one base away, this may be a read error. The chain uses TRBV19 and TRBJ1-2, with D hard to call. Germline V gives CDR1 LNHDA, CDR2 SQIVND (reference sequence). The CDR3 covers 14 residues. This chain's CDR3 is CASLRGAGNYGYSF. The CDR3 coding sequence is TGTGCCAGTCTTAGAGGTGCTGGGAACTATGGCTACTCCTTC.

This clonotype showed up many times. The chain links TRBV6-2 or TRBV6-3 to TRBJ2-6; D is uncertain. Deletions cut 4 bases from V and 0 bases from J, with 13 bases between. The germline V gene has CDR1 MNHEY and CDR2 SVGEGT. The CDR3 contains 17 residues. Here the CDR3 DNA reads TGTGCCAGCAGTTCGTTCCGACGGATCTCTGGGGCCAACGTCCTGACTTTC. This translates into CASSSFRRISGANVLTF.

In its sample, this clonotype was seen many times. This sequence joins TRBV12-3 or TRBV12-4 and TRBJ1-2; D gene unclear. This CDR3 has 13 residues. V was shortened by 1 base and J by 7 bases, with 10 bases between the two germline ends. The CDR3: CASSLGPKGGYTF. CDR3 bases: TGTGCCAGCAGTTTAGGACCTAAGGGTGGCTACACCTTC.

This clonotype was detected ten times or more. The chain couples TRBV30 to TRBJ2-3, with 9 positions matching TRBD1. The CDR3 spans 15 residues. J was trimmed by 0 bases and V by 1 base; bases with no gene match: 2. Germline V gene sequence: CDR1 GTSNPN, CDR2 SVGIG (reference sequence). This chain's CDR3 is CAWSGGTGSTDTQYF. CDR3 coding DNA: TGTGCCTGGAGTGGGGGGACAGGGAGCACAGATACGCAGTATTTT. The variable domain in full, completed from reference TRBV30 and TRBJ2-3, reads SQTIHQWPATLVQPVGSPLSLECTVEGTSNPNLYWYRQAAGRGLQLLFYSVGIGQISSEVPQNLSASRPQDRQFILSSKKLLLSDSGFYLCAWSGGTGSTDTQYFGPGTRLTVL.

The chain has TRBV18 and TRBJ1-5, with D perhaps matching TRBD1 (5 bases). Trimming left V 4 bases short and J 5 bases short, with 18 bases between. The CDR3 is 16 residues long. The V gene's germline CDR1 is KGHSH and CDR2 LQKENI. CDR3 loop: CASSQSGTGRDQPQHF. The CDR3 nucleotides read TGTGCCAGCTCACAATCAGGGACGGGGAGAGATCAGCCCCAGCATTTT.

This clonotype was recorded many times. DNA for the CDR3: TGTGCCAGCACAAGATCAGGGGCCTGGGCCTACAATGAGCAGTTCTTC. Its translation: CASTRSGAWAYNEQFF. The chain has TRBV28 and TRBJ2-1, with D maybe TRBD1 (6 bases). Germline values: CDR1 MDHEN, CDR2 SYDVKM. This CDR3 region has 16 residues. Trimming removed 7 bases at V and 2 bases at J, with 18 bases between.

In its sample, this clonotype was seen many times. The chain joins TRBV10-3 to TRBJ2-5; D may correspond to TRBD1 or TRBD2 (5 bases each). Trimming took 10 bases from V and 4 from J, leaving 13 bases between them. Germline-derived CDR1 and CDR2 are ENHRY and SYGVKD. The length of the CDR3 is 12 residues. The CDR3 DNA reads as TGTGCCACCGGTGGGGACCGAGAGACCCAGTACTTC. Its translation: CATGGDRETQYF.

This clonotype was seen at least ten times. The V gene is TRBV20-1, the J gene TRBJ2-2; D is unclear. Germline V lookup: CDR1 DFQATT, CDR2 SNEGSKA (reference sequence). The germline V and J ends were trimmed by 4 bases and 3 bases, with 9 bases remaining between them. The CDR3 runs to 13 residues. This CDR3 is CSANDFYTGELFF. The CDR3 bases are TGCAGTGCTAATGACTTTTACACCGGGGAGCTGTTTTTT.

This clonotype was seen ten or more times. This chain joins TRBV20-1 and TRBJ2-2, with 10 bases identical to TRBD2. With V trimmed by 5 bases and J by 0 bases, 9 bases remained unmatched. This CDR3 comprises 17 residues. Germline CDR1 is DFQATT and CDR2 is SNEGSKA (reference sequence). Here the CDR3 reads CSAYRSSGGPNTGELFF. CDR3 nucleotides: TGCAGTGCTTATCGTTCTAGCGGGGGCCCGAACACCGGGGAGCTGTTTTTT.

This clonotype was picked up many times. The V gene is TRBV3-1, the J gene TRBJ2-7, with TRBD1 identical over 8 bases. The J segment lost 3 bases and the V segment lost 4 bases, leaving 2 bases of the junction unmatched. The CDR3 length is 13 residues. Germline V CDR1 and CDR2: LGHDT, YNNKEL (reference sequence). This chain's CDR3 is CASSLGQGYEQYF. CDR3 coding DNA: TGTGCCAGCAGCCTCGGACAGGGCTACGAGCAGTACTTC.

DNA for the CDR3: TGTGCCAGCAGCCAGACGATGGACTCTGGAAACACCATATATTTT. It codes for CASSQTMDSGNTIYF. The V call is TRBV3-1, the J call TRBJ1-3, with D hard to call. Trimming stripped 3 bases from V and 0 bases from J, with 9 bases between. Germline lookup yields CDR1 LGHDT and CDR2 YNNKEL (reference sequence). The CDR3 consists of 15 residues.

This clonotype was seen a handful of times. The rearrangement uses TRBV20-1 and TRBJ2-1, with 9 bases that match TRBD2. Germline V gene data show CDR1 as DFQATT and CDR2 as SNEGSKA (reference sequence). The ends lost 3 bases at V and 9 bases at J; junction bases unmatched: 15. CDR3 size: 16 residues. The CDR3 reads CSASPLISGRAPEQFF. The CDR3 nucleotides are TGCAGTGCTAGCCCCCTGATTAGCGGGAGAGCCCCTGAGCAGTTCTTC.

In its sample, this clonotype was seen many times. The chain is built from TRBV25-1 and TRBJ1-6; 8 bases match TRBD1. The junction had 0 bases not matched to a gene; V was cut back by 2 bases and J by 6 bases. The CDR3 length is 14 residues. Germline assignment: CDR1 MGHDK and CDR2 SYGVNS. Written as DNA, the CDR3 is TGTGCCAGCAGTGAACAGGGGGCTAATTCACCCCTCCACTTT. It yields the protein CASSEQGANSPLHF. The full variable domain, in which reference TRBV25-1 and TRBJ1-6 provide the parts outside the CDR3, is EADIYQTPRYLVIGTGKKITLECSQTMGHDKMYWYQQDPGMELHLIHYSYGVNSTEKGDLSSESTVSRIRTEHFPLTLESARPSHTSQYLCASSEQGANSPLHFGNGTRLTVT.

This clonotype appeared many times. The chain joins TRBV20-1 to TRBJ2-3; the D is unclear. The germline V gene encodes CDR1 DFQATT and CDR2 SNEGSKA (reference sequence). This CDR3 is built from 11 residues. V lost 1 base to trimming and J lost 9 bases, with 8 bases between them. The CDR3 DNA reads TGCAGTGCTAGAGTCATGACAACGCAGTATTTT. This encodes CSARVMTTQYF.

As to this clonotype: A read error is possible here, since a much larger clone lies one base away. The chain uses TRBV5-1 and TRBJ1-4, with D unclear. V was clipped by 0 bases and J by 7 bases, with 13 bases between them. The CDR3 has 15 residues. Germline V lookup: CDR1 SGHRS, CDR2 YFSETQ. This CDR3 is CASSLDETGSEKLFF. In DNA form, the CDR3 reads TGCGCCAGCAGCTTGGACGAGACGGGGAGTGAAAAACTGTTTTTT.

This clonotype showed up many times. In DNA form, the CDR3 reads TGCAGCGTCGGACCGGGCGGGGGGCAGAGCACAGATACGCAGTATTTT. It yields the protein CSVGPGGGQSTDTQYF. The V call is TRBV29-1, the J call TRBJ2-3, with 8 bases aligning to TRBD2. The CDR3 has 16 amino acids. With V trimmed by 6 bases and J by 0 bases, 11 bases remained unmatched. Germline loops: CDR1 SQVTM, CDR2 ANQGSEA.

The chain recombines TRBV20-1 with TRBJ1-1, with D unclear. Trimming cost V 6 bases and J 1 base, with 12 bases left between them. Germline V gene sequence: CDR1 DFQATT, CDR2 SNEGSKA (reference sequence). The CDR3 consists of 13 residues. The CDR3 sequence is CSAPPGWNTEAFF. The CDR3 nucleotides are TGCAGTGCCCCCCCAGGCTGGAACACTGAAGCTTTCTTT.

In this sample, this clonotype turned up a few times. The rearrangement uses TRBV20-1 and TRBJ2-7; D is undetermined. The CDR3 totals 11 residues. Deletions cut 4 bases from V and 6 bases from J, with 10 bases between. Per germline, CDR1 DFQATT and CDR2 SNEGSKA (reference sequence). CDR3 sequence (DNA): TGCAGTGCTAATTCCCCACGCGAGCAGTACTTC. The encoded protein is CSANSPREQYF.

This clonotype was counted many times. CDR3 bases: TGTGCCAGCAGCGAGACTAGCGGGGGACTCTACGAGCAGTACTTC. Its protein product is CASSETSGGLYEQYF. The chain uses TRBV11-1 and TRBJ2-7; 12 positions agree with TRBD2. With V trimmed by 5 bases and J by 3 bases, 5 bases remained unmatched. The CDR3 has 15 residues. CDR1 and CDR2 (germline): SGHAT, FQDESV (reference sequence).

This clonotype was counted at least ten times. The rearrangement uses TRBV6-2 or TRBV6-3 and TRBJ2-5, with 8 bases aligning to TRBD1. The CDR3 extends over 16 amino acids. V lost 3 bases to trimming and J lost 3 bases; unmatched junction nucleotides: 9. Germline CDR1 reads MNHEY; CDR2 reads SVGEGT. The CDR3 sequence is CASSYRADRVEETQYF. CDR3 DNA: TGTGCCAGCAGTTATCGGGCGGACAGGGTGGAAGAGACCCAGTACTTC.

This clonotype was observed at least ten times. This chain links TRBV7-9 with TRBJ2-3; D is unresolved. There are 14 residues in the CDR3. Germline-derived CDR1 and CDR2 are SEHNR and FQNEAQ (reference sequence). V was shortened by 3 bases and J by 0 bases, with 7 bases between the two germline ends. CDR3 DNA sequence: TGTGCCAGCAGCTTCTCGGTCAGCACAGATACGCAGTATTTT. Protein sequence: CASSFSVSTDTQYF.

The genes are TRBV20-1 and TRBJ2-7, with TRBD2 identical over 9 bases. This CDR3 has 15 amino acids. V dropped 2 bases and J dropped 2; count of bases not matched to a gene: 7. Per the germline V gene, CDR1 is DFQATT and CDR2 is SNEGSKA (reference sequence). The CDR3 region has the DNA TGCAGTGCTAGAACTAGCGGGCTCGTCCCCTACGAGCAGTACTTC. It is translated as CSARTSGLVPYEQYF.

The table lists this clonotype with many counts. This chain connects TRBV20-1 to TRBJ2-7; TRBD2 matches at 7 bases. Trimming cost V 0 bases and J 0 bases; bases outside gene matches: 2. Looked up from germline, CDR1 is DFQATT and CDR2 is SNEGSKA (reference sequence). There are 14 residues in the CDR3. This CDR3 is CSAREGGSSYEQYF. Written as DNA, the CDR3 is TGCAGTGCTAGAGAGGGCGGGAGCTCCTACGAGCAGTACTTC.

This clonotype was found many times. The chain employs TRBV27 and TRBJ2-7; 10 nucleotides match TRBD2. Unmatched junction bases numbered 15, after V lost 5 bases and J lost 2 bases. CDR1 is MNHEY and CDR2 is SMNVEV in the germline V gene (reference sequence). This CDR3 contains 18 residues. DNA of the CDR3: TGTGCCAGCAGTCCCCGGCCTAGCGGGAGTAACCGCCCCTACGAGCAGTACTTC. Its translation: CASSPRPSGSNRPYEQYF.

This clonotype was seen ten or more times. V is TRBV2 and J is TRBJ2-5; 7 bases line up with TRBD2. This CDR3 is 14 amino acids long. Germline CDR1 is SNHLY and CDR2 is FYNNEI. V gave up 7 bases and J gave up 2 bases; unmatched junction bases: 7. The CDR3 sequence: CASKAGVVQETQYF. CDR3 bases: TGTGCCAGCAAGGCGGGAGTTGTACAAGAGACCCAGTACTTC.

This clonotype was counted ten times or more. This chain uses TRBV10-2 with TRBJ2-3; possibly TRBD2 for D (6 bases). V shed 5 bases and J shed 2 bases, with 11 bases lying between them. This CDR3 spans 14 amino acids. CDR1 and CDR2 (germline): WSHSY, SAAADI. Written as DNA, the CDR3 is TGCGCCAGCAGTTCGGGGGTTTTCACAGATACGCAGTATTTT. Its protein product is CASSSGVFTDTQYF.

This clonotype was seen ten or more times. The chain is built from TRBV20-1 and TRBJ2-7; no clear D gene. The CDR3 extends over 13 amino acids. The V end was cut by 2 bases, the J end by 2 bases, with 10 bases between. CDR1 is DFQATT, CDR2 SNEGSKA, per germline (reference sequence). This CDR3 reads CSARQSRTYEQYF. In DNA form, the CDR3 reads TGCAGTGCTAGACAGTCGAGAACCTACGAGCAGTACTTC.

The sample holds many counts of this clonotype. The chain employs TRBV5-1 and TRBJ2-7; 10 bases fit TRBD1. The CDR3 contains 15 residues. Trimming cost V 0 bases and J 5 bases; bases outside gene matches: 5. Germline loops: CDR1 SGHRS, CDR2 YFSETQ. CDR3 in amino acids: CASSLGTGGIHEQYF. The CDR3 DNA is TGCGCCAGCAGCTTGGGGACAGGGGGAATCCACGAGCAGTACTTC.

This clonotype has a count of ten or more. The CDR3 spells CASSSRGGSFYEQYF. Written as DNA, the CDR3 is TGTGCCAGCAGCTCCCGCGGAGGCTCCTTCTACGAGCAGTACTTC. This chain joins TRBV5-4 and TRBJ2-7, with D possibly TRBD2 on 5 matching bases. Trimming pared 3 bases from V and 3 bases from J, leaving 16 bases between. The CDR3 length is 15 residues. Germline lookup yields CDR1 SGHNT and CDR2 YYREEE (reference sequence).

This clonotype was observed a few times. This chain links TRBV6-2 or TRBV6-3 with TRBJ2-7, with a tentative D call TRBD2 (5 bases). V gave up 8 bases and J gave up 4 bases, with 21 bases separating them. Germline values: CDR1 MNHEY, CDR2 SVGEGT. The CDR3 totals 15 residues. This CDR3 is CASREQHPIWYEQYF. In DNA, the CDR3 is TGTGCCAGCCGGGAACAGCATCCTATTTGGTACGAGCAGTACTTC.